This T cell receptor (beta chain) emerged from a study of T cell responses to AZD1222 COVID-19 vaccine (dated by TCRdb to 2020 to 2023). With regard to the full study: A total of around 240 trial participants underwent TCR sequencing, of whom 207 had received two doses of AZD1222 and about 25 had received two doses of the MenACWY control vaccine. Enrollment into the trials was organized by age into subgroups of 18-55, 56-69 and 70-plus years, and those subgroups contained roughly 140, 27 and 60 TCR-sequenced participants, respectively.

The CDR3 regions of human TCRbeta chains were analyzed by immunosequencing. As for the original processing: TCRs in the repertoires were compared against a reference library of SARS-CoV-2-specific TCRs that had been generated with the MIRA antigen-specificity platform. Breadth was defined as the fraction of unique TCRs that were SARS-CoV-2-associated. Depth was defined as the fraction of total T cells that were SARS-CoV-2-associated. Using the MIRA data, every spike-specific TCR was mapped to the spike region that the TCR reacted to and assigned to either a CD4 or a CD8 class. Log10-transformed breadth and depth values were compared by one-way ANOVA with Sidak's multiple comparisons tests. In its TCRdb copy, this immuneACCESS table keeps in-frame sequences only and misses some clones. Where compared with another copy, unresolved V genes explain less than half of these, and the others have no known cause. That table gives V, J and clone size, and the DNA gave D and trimming. The sample table lists roughly 120,000 clones, around 89% of them with a count of one. The ten largest clones take up around 7.1% of the sample.

For this clone: What this receptor recognizes is not known. No qualities accompany the bases; no much larger clone lies one base away.

The time point label of this sample denotes: about 28 days (+/-7) after the second vaccine dose. AZD1222 recipients given second doses at about 4 weeks or at about 12 weeks were pooled, since spike-specific TCR depth and breadth were not found to differ between the two schedules. Vaccinee samples were obtained from the UK trials COV001 and COV002, which included a single-blind randomized controlled phase 2/3 trial of AZD1222 (ChAdOx1 nCoV-19) in healthy adults. For TCRbeta chain sequencing, PBMC samples were collected from trial participants at day 0 and at day 28 after the second dose. The germline ends are 9 bases apart after V is trimmed by 1 base and J by 8 bases. CDR1 MNHNS and CDR2 SASEGT were looked up in the germline V gene. The CDR3 contains 13 residues, cysteine and phenylalanine counted. The only DNA kept is the CDR3, 39 bases in frame from the first base. Findings and caveats that apply to the study as a whole: Participants were mostly white British and included more females than males, and it was suggested by the authors that clonal diversity may have been underestimated. Conclusions about previously exposed vaccinees are limited because only six or seven AZD1222 recipients were SARS-CoV-2 seropositive at baseline. CD4 TCRs associated with the vaccine covered the entire spike protein, and the dominant responses were in regions 160-218 and 743-854. Reportedly, almost half of the unique spike-specific TCRs recognized epitopes lying outside the regions that are mutated in the B.1.351 and B.1.1.7 variants. After two AZD1222 doses, spike-specific TCR breadth and depth were significantly higher than at day 0 and than in MenACWY recipients. No day 14 peak-response samples were available, so repertoires were characterized only after the peak T cell response. The 56-69-year group was small, and its depth increase did not reach significance, likely because of low power.

Here the chain combines TRBV6-1 and TRBJ2-1; matching of 6 bases hints at TRBD1 as the D gene. The source of this sequence is an adult who received the AZD1222 COVID-19 vaccine. Sample: peripheral blood, taken 28 days after the second AZD1222 dose. The CDR3 region has the sequence CASSEVWTDEQFF. At the DNA level, the sequence is TGTGCCAGCAGTGAAGTCTGGACAGATGAGCAGTTCTTC.